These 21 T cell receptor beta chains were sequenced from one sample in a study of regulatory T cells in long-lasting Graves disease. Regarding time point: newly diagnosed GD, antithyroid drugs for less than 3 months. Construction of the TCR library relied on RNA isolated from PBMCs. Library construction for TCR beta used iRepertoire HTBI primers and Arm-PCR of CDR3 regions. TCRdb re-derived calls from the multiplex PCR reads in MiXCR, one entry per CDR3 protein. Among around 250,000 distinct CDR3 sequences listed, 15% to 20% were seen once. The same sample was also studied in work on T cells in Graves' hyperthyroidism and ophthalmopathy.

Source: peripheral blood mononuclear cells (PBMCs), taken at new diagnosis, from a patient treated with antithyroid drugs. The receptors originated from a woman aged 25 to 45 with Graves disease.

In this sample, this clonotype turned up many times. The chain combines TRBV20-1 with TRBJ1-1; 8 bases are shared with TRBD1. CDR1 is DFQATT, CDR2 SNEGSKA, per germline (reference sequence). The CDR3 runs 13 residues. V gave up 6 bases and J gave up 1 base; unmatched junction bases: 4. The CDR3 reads CSAPQGGNTEAFF. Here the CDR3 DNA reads TGCAGTGCCCCACAGGGGGGGAACACTGAAGCTTTCTTT.

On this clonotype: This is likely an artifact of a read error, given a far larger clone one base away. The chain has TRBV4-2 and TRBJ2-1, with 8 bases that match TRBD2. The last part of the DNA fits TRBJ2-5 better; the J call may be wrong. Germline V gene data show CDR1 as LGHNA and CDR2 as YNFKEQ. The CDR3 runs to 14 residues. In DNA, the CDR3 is TGTGCCAGCAGCCCGGCGGGGGGACAAGAGATCCAGTACTTC. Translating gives CASSPAGGQEIQYF.

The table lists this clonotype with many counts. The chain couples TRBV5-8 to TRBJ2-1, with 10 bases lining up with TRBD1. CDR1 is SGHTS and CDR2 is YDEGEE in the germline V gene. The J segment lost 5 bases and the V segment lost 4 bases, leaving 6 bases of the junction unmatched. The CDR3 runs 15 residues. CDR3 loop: CASSQGTGVDNEQFF. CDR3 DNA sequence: TGTGCCAGCAGCCAAGGGACAGGGGTCGACAATGAGCAGTTCTTC.

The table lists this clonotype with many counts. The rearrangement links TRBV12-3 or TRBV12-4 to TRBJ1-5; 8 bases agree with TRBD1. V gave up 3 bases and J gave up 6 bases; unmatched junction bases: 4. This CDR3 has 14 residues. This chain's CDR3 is CASSFGQGSQPQHF. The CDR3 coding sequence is TGTGCCAGCAGTTTCGGACAGGGAAGTCAGCCCCAGCATTTT.

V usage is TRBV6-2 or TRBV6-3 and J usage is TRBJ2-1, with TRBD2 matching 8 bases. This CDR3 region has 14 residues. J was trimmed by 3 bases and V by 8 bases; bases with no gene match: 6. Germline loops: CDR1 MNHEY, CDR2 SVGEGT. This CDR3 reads CASRGGELYNEQFF. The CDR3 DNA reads TGTGCCAGCCGGGGGGGCGAACTCTACAATGAGCAGTTCTTC.

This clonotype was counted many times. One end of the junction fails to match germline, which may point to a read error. The CDR3 DNA is TGTGCTAGCAGCTTGGCCGGGCGGGATACGCAGTATTTT. As protein: CASSLAGRDTQYF. The V and J genes are TRBV7-7 and TRBJ2-3; D is uncertain. Germline V gives CDR1 SSHAT, CDR2 FNYEAQ (reference sequence). The CDR3 runs 13 residues.

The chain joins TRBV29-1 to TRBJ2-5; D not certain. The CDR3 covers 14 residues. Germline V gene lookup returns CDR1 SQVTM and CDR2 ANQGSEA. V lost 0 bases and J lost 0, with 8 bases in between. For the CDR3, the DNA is TGCAGCGTTGAAGATGGAATGTACCAAGAGACCCAGTACTTC. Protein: CSVEDGMYQETQYF.

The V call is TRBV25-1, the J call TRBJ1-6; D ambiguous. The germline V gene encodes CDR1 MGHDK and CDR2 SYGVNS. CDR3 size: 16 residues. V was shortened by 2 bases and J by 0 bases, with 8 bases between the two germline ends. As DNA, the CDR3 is TGTGCCAGCAGTGAAGCACAAGGCTCCTATAATTCACCCCTCCACTTT. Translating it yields CASSEAQGSYNSPLHF.

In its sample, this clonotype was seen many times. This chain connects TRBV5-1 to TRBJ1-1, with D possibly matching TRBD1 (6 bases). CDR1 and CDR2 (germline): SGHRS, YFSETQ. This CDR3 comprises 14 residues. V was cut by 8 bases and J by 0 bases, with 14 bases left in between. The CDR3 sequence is CARSSGGLNTEAFF. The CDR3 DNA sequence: TGCGCCAGATCCTCGGGGGGGCTGAACACTGAAGCTTTCTTT. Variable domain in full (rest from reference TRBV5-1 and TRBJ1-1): KAGVTQTPRYLIKTRGQQVTLSCSPISGHRSVSWYQQTPGQGLQFLFEYFSETQRNKGNFPGRFSGRQFSNSRSEMNVSTLELGDSALYLCARSSGGLNTEAFFGQGTRLTVV.

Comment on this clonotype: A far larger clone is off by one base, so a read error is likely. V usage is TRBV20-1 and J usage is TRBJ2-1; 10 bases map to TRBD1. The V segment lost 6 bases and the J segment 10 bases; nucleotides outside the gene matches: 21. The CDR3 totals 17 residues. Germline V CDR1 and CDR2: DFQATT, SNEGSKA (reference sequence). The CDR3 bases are TGCAGTGCAACCCCTCACGCGACAGGGGGCCATCCCGCCGAGCAGTTCTTC. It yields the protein CSATPHATGGHPAEQFF.

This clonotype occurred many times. The CDR3 sequence: CAALGVYGYTF. DNA for the CDR3: TGTGCCGCGCTGGGGGTCTATGGCTACACCTTC. The chain is built from TRBV27 and TRBJ1-2, with a weak D call TRBD1 (5 bases). The CDR3 has 11 residues. V shed 11 bases and J shed 4 bases, with 11 bases lying between them. The germline CDR1 and CDR2 sequences are MNHEY and SMNVEV (reference sequence).

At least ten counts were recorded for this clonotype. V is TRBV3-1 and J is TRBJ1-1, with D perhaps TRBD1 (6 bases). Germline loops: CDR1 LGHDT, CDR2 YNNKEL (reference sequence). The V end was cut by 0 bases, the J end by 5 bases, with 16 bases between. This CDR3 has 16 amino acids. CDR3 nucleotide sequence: TGTGCCAGCAGCCAAGATTCTACCGGGGGCCGTACTGAAGCTTTCTTT. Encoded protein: CASSQDSTGGRTEAFF.

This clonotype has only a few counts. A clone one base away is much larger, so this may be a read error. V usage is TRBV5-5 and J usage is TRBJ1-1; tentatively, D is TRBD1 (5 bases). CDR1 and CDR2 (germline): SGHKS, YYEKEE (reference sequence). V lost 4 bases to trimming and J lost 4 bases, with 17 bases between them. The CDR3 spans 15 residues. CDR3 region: CASSLVTGPGTEAFF. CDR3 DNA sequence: TGTGCCAGCAGCCTGGTGACGGGGCCGGGCACTGAAGCTTTCTTT.

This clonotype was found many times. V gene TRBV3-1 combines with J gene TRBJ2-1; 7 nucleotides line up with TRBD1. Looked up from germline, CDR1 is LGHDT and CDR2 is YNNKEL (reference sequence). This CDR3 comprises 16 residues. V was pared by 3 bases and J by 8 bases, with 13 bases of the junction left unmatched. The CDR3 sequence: CASSHNFGNRGDEQFF. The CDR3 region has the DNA TGTGCCAGCAGCCACAACTTCGGGAACAGGGGCGATGAGCAGTTCTTC.

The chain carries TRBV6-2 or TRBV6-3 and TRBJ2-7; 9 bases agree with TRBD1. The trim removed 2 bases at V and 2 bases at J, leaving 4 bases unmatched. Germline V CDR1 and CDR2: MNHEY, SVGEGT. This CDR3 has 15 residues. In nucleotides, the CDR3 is TGTGCCAGCAGTTACCCGGGACAGGGACCCTACGAGCAGTACTTC. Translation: CASSYPGQGPYEQYF.

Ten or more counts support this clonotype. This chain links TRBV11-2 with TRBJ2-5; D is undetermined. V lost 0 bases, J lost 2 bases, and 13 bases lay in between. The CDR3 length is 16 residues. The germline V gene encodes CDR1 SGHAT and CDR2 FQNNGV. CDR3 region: CASSLDSPGAQETQYF. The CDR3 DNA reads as TGTGCCAGCAGCTTAGATTCGCCAGGAGCTCAAGAGACCCAGTACTTC.

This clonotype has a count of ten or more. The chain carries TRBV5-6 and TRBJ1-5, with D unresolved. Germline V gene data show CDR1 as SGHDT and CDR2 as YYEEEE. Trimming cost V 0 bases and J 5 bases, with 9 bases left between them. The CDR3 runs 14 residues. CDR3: CASSLEGSYQPQHF. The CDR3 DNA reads TGTGCCAGCAGCTTGGAGGGCTCTTATCAGCCCCAGCATTTT.

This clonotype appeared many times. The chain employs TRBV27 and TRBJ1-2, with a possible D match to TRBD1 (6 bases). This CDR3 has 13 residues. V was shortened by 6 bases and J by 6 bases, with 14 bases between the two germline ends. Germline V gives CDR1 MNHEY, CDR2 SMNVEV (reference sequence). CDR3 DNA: TGTGCCAGCAGCGAAGGGGGGCGGAATGGCTACACCTTC. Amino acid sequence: CASSEGGRNGYTF.

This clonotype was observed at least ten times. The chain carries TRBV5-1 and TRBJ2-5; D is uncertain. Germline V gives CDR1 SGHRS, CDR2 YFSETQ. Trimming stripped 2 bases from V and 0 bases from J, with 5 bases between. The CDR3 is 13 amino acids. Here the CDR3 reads CASSFRHQETQYF. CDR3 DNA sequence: TGCGCCAGCAGCTTCAGGCACCAAGAGACCCAGTACTTC. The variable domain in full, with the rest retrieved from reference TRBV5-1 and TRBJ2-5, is KAGVTQTPRYLIKTRGQQVTLSCSPISGHRSVSWYQQTPGQGLQFLFEYFSETQRNKGNFPGRFSGRQFSNSRSEMNVSTLELGDSALYLCASSFRHQETQYFGPGTRLLVL.

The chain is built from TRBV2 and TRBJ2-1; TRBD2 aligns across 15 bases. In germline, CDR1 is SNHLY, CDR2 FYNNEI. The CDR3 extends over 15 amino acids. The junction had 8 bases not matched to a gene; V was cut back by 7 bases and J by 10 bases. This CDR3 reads CASKGTSGGPGEQFF. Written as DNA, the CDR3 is TGTGCCAGCAAAGGGACTAGCGGGGGGCCAGGAGAGCAGTTCTTC.

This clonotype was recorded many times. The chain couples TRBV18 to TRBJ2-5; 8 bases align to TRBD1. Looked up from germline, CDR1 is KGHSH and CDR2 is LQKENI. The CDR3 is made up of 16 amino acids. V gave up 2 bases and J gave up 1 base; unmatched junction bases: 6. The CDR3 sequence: CASSPSGQGLQETQYF. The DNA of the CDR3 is TGTGCCAGCTCACCATCAGGACAGGGCCTCCAAGAGACCCAGTACTTC. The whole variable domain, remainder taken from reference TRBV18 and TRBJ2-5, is NAGVMQNPRHLVRRRGQEARLRCSPMKGHSHVYWYRQLPEEGLKFMVYLQKENIIDESGMPKERFSAEFPKEGPSILRIQQVVRGDSAAYFCASSPSGQGLQETQYFGPGTRLLVL.